A selection of T cell receptor beta chains follows, all from one sample in a study of blood T cell repertoires in COVID-19. Libraries were prepared by immunoSEQ multiplex PCR; TCRdb keeps only in-frame clonotypes and omits some of them. The sample consists of about 130,000 clones, approximately 86% of them appearing once. Sequenced sample: PBMCs or T cells enriched from blood (not recorded which). The receptors were gathered from a woman between 50 and 59 years old who had recovered from COVID-19. Both conserved end residues are part of each CDR3. Each record gives: V gene, D gene, clone size, J gene, CDR3 protein, CDR3 DNA. The D gene is left open where the match is weak. Clone sizes are given selectively: once, few, many, or a class where the clone is expanded.

TRBV4-3	TRBD1	.	TRBJ1-1	CASSHARQGNTEAFF	TGCGCCAGCAGCCACGCCCGACAGGGCAACACTGAAGCTTTCTTT
TRBV2	.	.	TRBJ2-5	CASKEAGLGETQYF	TGTGCCAGCAAAGAGGCGGGGCTGGGGGAGACCCAGTACTTC
TRBV7-9	TRBD1	.	TRBJ1-4	CASSLTGRDEKLFF	TGTGCCAGCAGCTTGACAGGGAGAGATGAAAAACTGTTTTTT
TRBV13	.	.	TRBJ1-6	CASSLGGLNPSSYNSPLHF	TGTGCCAGCAGCCTGGGGGGGCTGAACCCGAGCTCCTATAATTCACCCCTCCACTTT
TRBV29-1	TRBD1	.	TRBJ2-7	CSVGRDRASYEQYF	TGCAGCGTTGGCCGGGACAGGGCATCCTACGAGCAGTACTTC
TRBV13	.	.	TRBJ1-6	CASSLVSLWGANSTSNSPLHF	TGTGCCAGCAGCTTAGTAAGTCTTTGGGGCGCAAACAGCACGAGCAATTCACCCCTCCACTTT
TRBV15	.	.	TRBJ2-1	CATSRGEDGYNEQFF	TGTGCCACCAGCAGAGGGGAGGACGGATACAATGAGCAGTTCTTC
TRBV5-1	TRBD1	.	TRBJ2-7	CASSPGTGGTYEQYF	TGCGCCAGCAGCCCCGGGACAGGGGGTACCTACGAGCAGTACTTC
TRBV23-1	.	.	TRBJ1-2	CASSHTGSYGYTF	TGCGCCAGCAGTCACACCGGGAGCTATGGCTACACCTTC
TRBV6-4	TRBD2	.	TRBJ2-1	CASSDPTSGYQFF	TGTGCCAGCAGTGATCCGACTAGCGGGTACCAGTTCTTC
TRBV6-6	TRBD1	.	TRBJ1-2	CASSLRDRVSGYTF	TGTGCCAGCAGCCTCCGGGACAGGGTTTCTGGCTACACCTTC
TRBV30	.	.	TRBJ2-7	CAWSVRDEQYF	TGTGCCTGGAGTGTACGCGACGAGCAGTACTTC
TRBV14	TRBD1	.	TRBJ2-7	CASRPTGVGYEQYF	TGTGCCAGCAGACCTACAGGGGTGGGCTACGAGCAGTACTTC
TRBV2	TRBD1	.	TRBJ1-2	CASSEAVTGGGYTF	TGTGCCAGCAGTGAAGCGGTGACAGGGGGTGGCTACACCTTC
TRBV6-5	.	.	TRBJ2-7	CASTDRPSYEQYF	TGTGCCAGCACCGACAGACCATCCTACGAGCAGTACTTC
TRBV10-1	.	.	TRBJ2-1	CASSDQGAYNEQFF	TGCGCCAGCAGTGACCAGGGCGCCTACAATGAGCAGTTCTTC
TRBV5-1	TRBD1	few	TRBJ1-1	CASSPRDRDFNTEAFF	TGCGCCAGCAGCCCCCGGGACAGGGATTTTAACACTGAAGCTTTCTTT
TRBV5-1	TRBD1	.	TRBJ1-2	CASSLQGFDYGYTF	TGCGCCAGCAGCTTACAGGGGTTCGACTATGGCTACACCTTC
TRBV21-1	.	.	TRBJ1-4	CASSNRTGMDEKLFF	TGTGCCAGCAGCAACCGGACAGGGATGGATGAAAAACTGTTTTTT
TRBV6-5	TRBD1	.	TRBJ2-7	CASMTGGTYEQYF	TGTGCCAGCATGACAGGGGGGACCTACGAGCAGTACTTC
TRBV19	.	once	TRBJ2-5	CASSIAGVGETQYF	TGTGCCAGTAGTATCGCAGGGGTGGGCGAGACCCAGTACTTC
TRBV9	.	.	TRBJ2-5	CASSRQPGQETQYF	TGTGCCAGCAGCCGACAACCGGGGCAAGAGACCCAGTACTTC
TRBV11-2	.	.	TRBJ2-3	CASSYRADTQYF	TGTGCCAGCAGCTACCGCGCAGATACGCAGTATTTT
TRBV19	.	.	TRBJ2-5	CASSIAGFETQYF	TGTGCCAGTAGTATAGCGGGGTTCGAGACCCAGTACTTC
TRBV7-2	TRBD1	.	TRBJ2-7	CASSPRDRGLIEQYF	TGTGCCAGCAGCCCAAGGGACAGGGGGCTAATCGAGCAGTACTTC